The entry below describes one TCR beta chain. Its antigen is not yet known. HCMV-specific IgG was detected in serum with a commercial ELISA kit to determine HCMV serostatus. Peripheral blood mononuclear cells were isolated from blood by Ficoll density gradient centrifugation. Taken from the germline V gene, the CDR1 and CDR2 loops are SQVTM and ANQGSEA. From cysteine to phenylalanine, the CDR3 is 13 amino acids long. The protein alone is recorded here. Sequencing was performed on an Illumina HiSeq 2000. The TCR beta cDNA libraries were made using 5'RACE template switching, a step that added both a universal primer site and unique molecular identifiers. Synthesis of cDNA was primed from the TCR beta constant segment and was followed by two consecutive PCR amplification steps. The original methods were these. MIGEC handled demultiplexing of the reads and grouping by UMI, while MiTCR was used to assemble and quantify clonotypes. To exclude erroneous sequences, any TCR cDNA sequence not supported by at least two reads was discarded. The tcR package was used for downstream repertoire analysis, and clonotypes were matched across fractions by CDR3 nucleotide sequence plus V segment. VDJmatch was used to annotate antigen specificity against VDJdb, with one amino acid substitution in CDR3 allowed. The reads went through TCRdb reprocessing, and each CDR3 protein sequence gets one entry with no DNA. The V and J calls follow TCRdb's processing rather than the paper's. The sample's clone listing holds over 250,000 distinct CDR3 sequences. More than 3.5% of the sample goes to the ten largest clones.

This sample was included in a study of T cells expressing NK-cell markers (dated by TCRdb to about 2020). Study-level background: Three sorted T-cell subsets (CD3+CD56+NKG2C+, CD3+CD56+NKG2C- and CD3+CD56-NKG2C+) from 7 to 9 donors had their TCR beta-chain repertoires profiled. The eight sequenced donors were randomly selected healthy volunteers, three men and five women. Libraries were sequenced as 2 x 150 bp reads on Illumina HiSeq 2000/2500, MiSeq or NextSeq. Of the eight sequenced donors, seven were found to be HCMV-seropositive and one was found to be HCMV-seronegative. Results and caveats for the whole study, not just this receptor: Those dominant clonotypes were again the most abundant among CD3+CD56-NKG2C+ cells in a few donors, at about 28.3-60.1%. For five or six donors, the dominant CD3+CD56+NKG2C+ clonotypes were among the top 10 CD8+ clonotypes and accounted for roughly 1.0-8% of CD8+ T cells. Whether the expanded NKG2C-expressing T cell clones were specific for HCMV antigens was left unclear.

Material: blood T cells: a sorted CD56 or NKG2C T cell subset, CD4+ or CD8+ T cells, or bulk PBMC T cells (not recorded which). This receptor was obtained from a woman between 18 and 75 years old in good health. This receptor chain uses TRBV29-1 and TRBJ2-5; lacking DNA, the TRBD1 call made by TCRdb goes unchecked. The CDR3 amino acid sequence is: CSVGGGLQETQYF.